This TCR beta chain appears in the sequencing data of a study of T cell responses to AZD1222 COVID-19 vaccine. The CDR3 spans 14 residues. In germline, CDR1 is SGDLS, CDR2 YYNGEE. Trimming pared 0 bases from V and 6 bases from J, leaving 11 bases between. Whole-study results and caveats: Only a handful of people who got AZD1222 tested seropositive at baseline. Only after the peak T cell response were repertoires sampled. Donors in the cohort were predominantly white British and more often female, and clonal diversity was possibly underestimated. Increased Spike-specific TCR breadth and depth were observed after two AZD1222 doses.

Points on this clone: No antigen is known for it.

The table came from immunoSEQ multiplex PCR; TCRdb's copy has only in-frame clones and leaves some out. This sample carries fewer than 30,000 clones, about 86% of them seen once, and the ten largest clones take 7.8%. The chain combines TRBV9 with TRBJ2-3, with D possibly matching TRBD2 (6 bases). The TCR was taken from an adult who received the AZD1222 COVID-19 vaccine. Sequenced material: peripheral blood, taken 28 days after the second AZD1222 dose. The CDR3 reads CASSVGRGADTQYF. Written as DNA, the CDR3 is TGTGCCAGCAGCGTAGGGCGGGGAGCTGATACGCAGTATTTT.